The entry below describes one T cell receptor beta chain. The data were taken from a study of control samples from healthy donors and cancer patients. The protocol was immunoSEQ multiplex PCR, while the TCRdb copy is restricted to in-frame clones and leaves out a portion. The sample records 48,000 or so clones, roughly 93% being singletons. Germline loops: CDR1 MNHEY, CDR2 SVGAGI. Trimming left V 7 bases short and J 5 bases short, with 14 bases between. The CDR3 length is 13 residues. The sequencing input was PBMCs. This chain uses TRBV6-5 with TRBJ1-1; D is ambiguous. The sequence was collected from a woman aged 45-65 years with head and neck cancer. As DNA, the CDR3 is TGTGCCAGCACACCCTACTCGAGAACTGAAGCTTTCTTT. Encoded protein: CASTPYSRTEAFF.